These 8 T cell receptor beta chains were all obtained from the same sample, sequenced in a study of blood T cell repertoires in COVID-19. TCRdb's table, derived via immunoSEQ multiplex PCR, lists solely in-frame clones and lacks some. The table records tens of thousands of clones, over 70% of them present only once. The source material was peripheral blood. The receptor source for this set is a man between 70 and 80 years old with acute or convalescent COVID-19.

The chain is built from TRBV3-1 (or the pseudogene TRBV3-2) and TRBJ2-5; 15 bases fit TRBD2. In germline, CDR1 is LGHDT, CDR2 YNNKEL (reference sequence). After removal of 4 bases from V and 0 bases from J, the junction contained 12 bases not matched to a gene. There are 20 residues in the CDR3. CDR3 sequence (DNA): TGTGCCAGCAGCCTCGTCCCGGGACTAGCGGGGGGCGGGTACCAAGAGACCCAGTACTTC. Protein product: CASSLVPGLAGGGYQETQYF.

This chain connects TRBV27 to TRBJ1-4; the D gene is possibly TRBD1 (6 bases). V was clipped by 6 bases and J by 0 bases, with 11 bases between them. The CDR3 is 15 amino acids. From germline, CDR1 is MNHEY and CDR2 SMNVEV (reference sequence). The CDR3 bases are TGTGCCAGCAGCTTACAGGGCGCAACTAATGAAAAACTGTTTTTT. Amino acid sequence: CASSLQGATNEKLFF.

V and J are TRBV7-3 and TRBJ2-3, with D tentatively TRBD1 (6 bases). Deletions cut 5 bases from V and 4 bases from J, with 13 bases between. Germline CDR1 is SGHTA and CDR2 is FQGTGA. CDR3 length: 14 residues. The CDR3 DNA sequence: TGTGCCAGCAGCGACAGGAGAGCGGCAGATACGCAGTATTTT. Encoded protein: CASSDRRAADTQYF.

This clone was found a few times. The chain has TRBV19 and TRBJ1-1; D remains ambiguous. V lost 5 bases, J lost 1 base, and 11 bases lay in between. The CDR3 covers 14 residues. In germline, CDR1 is LNHDA, CDR2 SQIVND (reference sequence). CDR3 sequence: CASSGRASNTEAFF. The CDR3 coding sequence is TGTGCCAGTAGTGGGAGGGCGTCGAACACTGAAGCTTTCTTT.

V gene TRBV6-5 combines with J gene TRBJ1-2, with D uncertain. Germline values: CDR1 MNHEY, CDR2 SVGAGI. Between the trimmed V and J ends, which lost 4 bases and 7 bases, there was a span of 13 bases. This CDR3 is built from 13 residues. The CDR3: CASSSHSSSGYTF. The CDR3 nucleotides are TGTGCCAGCAGTTCCCACAGTTCCTCTGGCTACACCTTC.

This clone has only one observation. This chain connects TRBV15 to TRBJ1-4; 7 positions agree with TRBD1. V shed 2 bases, J shed 4 bases, and the junction held 7 bases outside the gene matches. The germline CDR1 and CDR2 sequences are LNHNV and YYDKDF (reference sequence). This CDR3 comprises 16 residues. In DNA form, the CDR3 reads TGTGCCACCAGCAGACCTGGACAGGATGTTAATGAAAAACTGTTTTTT. Its translation: CATSRPGQDVNEKLFF.

The V call is TRBV24-1, the J call TRBJ2-1; a possible D gene is TRBD2 (5 bases). The CDR3 runs 15 residues. Looked up from germline, CDR1 is KGHDR and CDR2 is SFDVKD. The germline V and J ends were trimmed by 9 bases and 0 bases, with 14 bases remaining between them. The CDR3 DNA follows: TGTGCCACCTCCCTGACGGGAAGCTCCTACAATGAGCAGTTCTTC. Protein product: CATSLTGSSYNEQFF.

About this clone: One end of the junction is discordant with germline, which a read error may explain. The genes are TRBV19 and TRBJ1-2; 7 positions agree with TRBD1. This CDR3 region has 15 residues. In germline, CDR1 is LNHDA, CDR2 SQIVND (reference sequence). CDR3 region: CASSSQNRGPGGYAF. CDR3 bases: TGTGCCAGTAGCAGCCAAAACAGGGGACCAGGGGGGTATGCCTTC.